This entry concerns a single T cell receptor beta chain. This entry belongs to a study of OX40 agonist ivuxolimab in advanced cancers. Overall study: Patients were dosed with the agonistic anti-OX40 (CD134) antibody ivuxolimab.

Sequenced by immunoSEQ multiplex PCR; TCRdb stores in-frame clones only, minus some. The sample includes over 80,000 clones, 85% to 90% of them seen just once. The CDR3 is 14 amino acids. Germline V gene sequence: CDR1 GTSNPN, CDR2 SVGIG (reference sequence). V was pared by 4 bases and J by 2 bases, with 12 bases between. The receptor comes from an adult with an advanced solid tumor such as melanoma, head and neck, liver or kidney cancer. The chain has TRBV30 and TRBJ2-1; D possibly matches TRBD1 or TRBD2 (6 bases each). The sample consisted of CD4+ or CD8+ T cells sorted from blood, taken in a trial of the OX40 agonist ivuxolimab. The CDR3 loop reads CAWTPGATYNEQFF. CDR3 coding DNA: TGTGCCTGGACCCCGGGGGCCACCTACAATGAGCAGTTCTTC.